This TCR beta chain was found in a study of T cells in Graves' hyperthyroidism and ophthalmopathy. The study's findings and limits: Ophthalmopathy got predicted by the model a median about six months before its onset.

This CDR3 is built from 12 residues. The V gene lost 2 bases and the J gene lost 2 bases, with 4 bases spanning the gap. Germline CDR1 is MGHDK and CDR2 is SYGVNS. Patients were excluded for uncontrolled infection, other autoimmune disease, pregnancy or lactation. What was amplified from RNA transcripts were TCR beta CDR3 regions. TCR CDR3 regions were first amplified by RT-PCR with HTBI primers. One entry per CDR3 protein, called by TCRdb with MiXCR from the multiplex PCR reads. Of roughly 630,000 distinct CDR3 sequences in the sample, less than 20% were seen once. In its sample, this clonotype was seen a few times. Antigen: not known.

The TCR originated in a woman aged 25 to 39 with Graves' hyperthyroidism. The V call is TRBV25-1, the J call TRBJ2-7; D remains unclear. Sequencing was performed on blood. The CDR3 region is CASSELAYEQYF. The CDR3 DNA is TGTGCCAGCAGTGAACTGGCCTACGAGCAGTACTTC.